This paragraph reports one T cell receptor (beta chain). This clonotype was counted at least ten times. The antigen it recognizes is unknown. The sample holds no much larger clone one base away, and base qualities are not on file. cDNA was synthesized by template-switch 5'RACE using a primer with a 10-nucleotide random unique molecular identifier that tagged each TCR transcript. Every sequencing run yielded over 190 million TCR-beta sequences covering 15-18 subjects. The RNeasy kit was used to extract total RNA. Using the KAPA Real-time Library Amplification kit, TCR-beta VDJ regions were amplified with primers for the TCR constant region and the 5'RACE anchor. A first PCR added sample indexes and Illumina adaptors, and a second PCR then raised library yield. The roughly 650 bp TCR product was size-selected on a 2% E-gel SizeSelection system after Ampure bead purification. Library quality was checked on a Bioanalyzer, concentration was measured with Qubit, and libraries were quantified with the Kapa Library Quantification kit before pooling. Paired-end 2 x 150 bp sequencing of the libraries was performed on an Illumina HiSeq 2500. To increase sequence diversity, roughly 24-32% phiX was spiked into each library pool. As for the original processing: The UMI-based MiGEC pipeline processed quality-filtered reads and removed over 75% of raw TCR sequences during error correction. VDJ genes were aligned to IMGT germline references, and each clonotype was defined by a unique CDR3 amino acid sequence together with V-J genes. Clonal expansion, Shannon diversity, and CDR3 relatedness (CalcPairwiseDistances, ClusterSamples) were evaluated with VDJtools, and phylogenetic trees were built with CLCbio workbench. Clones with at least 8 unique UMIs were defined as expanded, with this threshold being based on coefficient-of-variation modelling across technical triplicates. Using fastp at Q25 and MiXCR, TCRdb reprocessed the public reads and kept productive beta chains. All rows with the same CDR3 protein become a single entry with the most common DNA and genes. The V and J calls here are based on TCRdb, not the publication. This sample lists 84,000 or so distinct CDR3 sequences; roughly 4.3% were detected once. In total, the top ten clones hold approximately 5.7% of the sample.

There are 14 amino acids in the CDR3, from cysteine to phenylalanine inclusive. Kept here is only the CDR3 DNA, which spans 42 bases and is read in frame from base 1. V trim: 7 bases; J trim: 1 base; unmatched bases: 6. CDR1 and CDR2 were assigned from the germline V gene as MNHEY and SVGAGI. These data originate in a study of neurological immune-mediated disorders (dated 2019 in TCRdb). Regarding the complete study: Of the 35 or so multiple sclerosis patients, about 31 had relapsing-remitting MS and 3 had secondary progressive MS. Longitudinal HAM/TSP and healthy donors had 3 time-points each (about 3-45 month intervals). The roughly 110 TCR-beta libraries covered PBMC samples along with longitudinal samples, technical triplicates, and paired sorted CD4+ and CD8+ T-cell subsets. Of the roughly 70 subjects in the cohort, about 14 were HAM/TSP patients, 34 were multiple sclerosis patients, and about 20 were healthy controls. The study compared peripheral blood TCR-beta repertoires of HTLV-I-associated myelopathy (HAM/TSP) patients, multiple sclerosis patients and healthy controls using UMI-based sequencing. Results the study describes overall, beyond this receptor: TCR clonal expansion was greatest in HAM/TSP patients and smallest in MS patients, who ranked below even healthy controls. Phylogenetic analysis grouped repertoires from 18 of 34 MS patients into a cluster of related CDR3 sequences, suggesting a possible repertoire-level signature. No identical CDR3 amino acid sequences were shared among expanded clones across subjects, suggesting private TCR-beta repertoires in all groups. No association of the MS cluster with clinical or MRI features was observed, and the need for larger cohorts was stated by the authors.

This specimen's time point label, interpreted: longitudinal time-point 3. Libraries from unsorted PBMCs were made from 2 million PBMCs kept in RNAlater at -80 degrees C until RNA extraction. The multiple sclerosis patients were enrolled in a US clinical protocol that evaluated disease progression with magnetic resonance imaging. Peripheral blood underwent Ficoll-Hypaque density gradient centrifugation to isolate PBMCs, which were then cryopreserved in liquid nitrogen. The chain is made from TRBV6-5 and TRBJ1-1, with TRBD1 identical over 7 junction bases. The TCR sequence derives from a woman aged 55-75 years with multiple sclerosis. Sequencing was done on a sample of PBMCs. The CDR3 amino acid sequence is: CASNRDRRNTEAFF. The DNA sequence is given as TGTGCCAGCAACCGGGACAGACGGAACACTGAAGCTTTCTTT.